The TCR beta chain under discussion was sequenced for a study of T cell changes during pregnancy in multiple sclerosis. CDR3 length: 16 residues. V lost 4 bases and J 6 bases, leaving 21 bases between the germline ends. Looked up from germline, CDR1 is SGHDT and CDR2 is YYEEEE. Data came from immunoSEQ multiplex PCR; TCRdb stores just in-frame clones and leaves some out. The table lists 65,000 to 80,000 clones, 90% to 95% of them singletons. Source: CD4+ T cells from peripheral blood mononuclear cells, taken before pregnancy. V and J are TRBV5-6 and TRBJ2-3, with TRBD1 as a possible D gene (7 bases). The source is a female donor with multiple sclerosis, enrolled in a pregnancy study. The CDR3 sequence: CASSPGVRTGADTQYF. In DNA, the CDR3 is TGTGCCAGCAGCCCGGGAGTGCGAACAGGGGCGGATACGCAGTATTTT.